This paragraph covers one T cell receptor beta chain sequence. Antigen: not known. This sample is drawn from a study of T cell responses to AZD1222 COVID-19 vaccine. Sequencing used immunoSEQ multiplex PCR; TCRdb keeps in-frame clones, though not all of them. The sample includes 130,000 or so clones, about 93% of them seen just once. The study, taken as a whole, reports: Donor demographics were predominantly white British with a female majority; clonal diversity may be underestimated. Seropositivity was recorded at baseline in only six AZD1222 recipients. After the peak T cell response, and only then, were repertoires sampled. Spike-specific TCRs gained breadth and depth after people received two AZD1222 doses.

Sequenced material: peripheral blood, taken on day 0 of AZD1222 vaccination. This clonotype originated in an adult in good health.

In nucleotides, the CDR3 is TGTGCCAGCAGTTTCAGGGAAGGTGAAAAACTGTTTTTT. Translation: CASSFREGEKLFF. The rearrangement links TRBV12-3 or TRBV12-4 to TRBJ1-4; the D gene is possibly TRBD1 (5 bases). This CDR3 comprises 13 residues. With 3 bases removed from V and 7 bases from J, the gap between germline ends came to 9 bases.